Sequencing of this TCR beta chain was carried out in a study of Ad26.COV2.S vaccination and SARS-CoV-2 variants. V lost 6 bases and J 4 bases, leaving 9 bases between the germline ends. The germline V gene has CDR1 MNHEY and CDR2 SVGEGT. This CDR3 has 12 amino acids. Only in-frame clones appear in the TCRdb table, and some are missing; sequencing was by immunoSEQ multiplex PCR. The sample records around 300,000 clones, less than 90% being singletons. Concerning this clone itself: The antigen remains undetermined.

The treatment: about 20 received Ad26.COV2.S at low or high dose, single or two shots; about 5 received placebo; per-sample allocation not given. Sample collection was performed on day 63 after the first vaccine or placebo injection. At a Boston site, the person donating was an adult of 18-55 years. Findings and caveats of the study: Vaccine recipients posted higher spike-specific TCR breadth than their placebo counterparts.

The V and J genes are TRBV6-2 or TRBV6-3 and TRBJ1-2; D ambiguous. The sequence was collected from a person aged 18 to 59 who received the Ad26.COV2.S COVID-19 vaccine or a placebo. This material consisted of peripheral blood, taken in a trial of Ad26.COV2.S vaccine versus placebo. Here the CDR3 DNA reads TGTGCCAGCAGCCAGATATTCTATGGCTACACCTTC. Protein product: CASSQIFYGYTF.